Described below is a single T cell receptor beta chain sequence and its context. The entry originates in a study of technical replicates of blood from several donors. The protocol was immunoSEQ multiplex PCR, while the TCRdb copy is restricted to in-frame clones and leaves out a portion. Of about 97,000 clones listed, about 96% are singletons. V shed 5 bases and J 5 bases; nucleotides not matched to a gene: 12. Germline V gene data show CDR1 as PRHDT and CDR2 as FYEKMQ (reference sequence). This CDR3 is built from 17 residues. The sample consisted of T cells isolated from PBMCs. The chain has TRBV13 and TRBJ2-5; 12 bases map to TRBD2. This receptor was obtained from a human donor in good health. CDR3 nucleotide sequence: TGTGCCAGCAGCAATCGCCAGACTAGCGGGAGAGAGGAGACCCAGTACTTC. Amino acid sequence: CASSNRQTSGREETQYF.